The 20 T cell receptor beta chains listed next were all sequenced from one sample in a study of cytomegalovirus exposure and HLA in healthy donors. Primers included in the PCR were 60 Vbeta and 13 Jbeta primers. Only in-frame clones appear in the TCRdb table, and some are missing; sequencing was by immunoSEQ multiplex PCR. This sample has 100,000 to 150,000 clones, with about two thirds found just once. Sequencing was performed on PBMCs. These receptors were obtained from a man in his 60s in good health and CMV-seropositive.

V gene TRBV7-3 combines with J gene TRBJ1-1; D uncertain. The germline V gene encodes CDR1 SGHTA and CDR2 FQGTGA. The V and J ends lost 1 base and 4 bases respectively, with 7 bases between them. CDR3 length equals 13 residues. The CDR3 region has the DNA TGTGCCAGCAGCTTAATACAGTCCACTGAAGCTTTCTTT. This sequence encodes CASSLIQSTEAFF.

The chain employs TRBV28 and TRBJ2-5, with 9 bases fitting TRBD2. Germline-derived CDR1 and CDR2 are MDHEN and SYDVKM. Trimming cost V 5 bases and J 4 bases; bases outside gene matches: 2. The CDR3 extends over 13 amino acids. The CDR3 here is CASSVAGAETQYF. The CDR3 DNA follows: TGTGCCAGCAGTGTAGCGGGGGCAGAGACCCAGTACTTC.

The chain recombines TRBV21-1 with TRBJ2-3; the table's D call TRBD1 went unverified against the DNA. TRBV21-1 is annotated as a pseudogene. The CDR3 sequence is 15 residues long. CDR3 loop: CASSKPGQGADTQYF. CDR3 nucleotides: TGTGCCAGCAGCAAACCGGGACAGGGAGCTGATACGCAGTATTTT.

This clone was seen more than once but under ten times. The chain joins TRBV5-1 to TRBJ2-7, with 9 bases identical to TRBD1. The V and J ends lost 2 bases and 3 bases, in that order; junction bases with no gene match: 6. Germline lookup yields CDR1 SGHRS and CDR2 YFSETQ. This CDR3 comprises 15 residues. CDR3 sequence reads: CASSLAGTGFYEQYF. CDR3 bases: TGCGCCAGCAGCTTAGCCGGGACAGGGTTCTACGAGCAGTACTTC.

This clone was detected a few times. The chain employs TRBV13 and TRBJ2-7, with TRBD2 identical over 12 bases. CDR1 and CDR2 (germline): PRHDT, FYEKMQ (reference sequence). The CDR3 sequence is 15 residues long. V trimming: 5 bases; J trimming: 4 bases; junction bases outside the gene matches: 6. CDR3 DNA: TGTGCCAGCAGCGCCGGACTAGCGGGGAGTTACGAGCAGTACTTC. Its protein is CASSAGLAGSYEQYF.

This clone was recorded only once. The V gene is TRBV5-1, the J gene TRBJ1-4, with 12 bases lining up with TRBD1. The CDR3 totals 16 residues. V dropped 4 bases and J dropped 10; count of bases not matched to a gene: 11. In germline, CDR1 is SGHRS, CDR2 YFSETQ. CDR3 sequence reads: CASSEPGQGAGRKLFF. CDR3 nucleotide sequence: TGCGCCAGCAGCGAACCGGGACAGGGGGCAGGGCGAAAACTGTTTTTT.

The CDR3 DNA sequence: TGTGCCAGCAGCCCTGGGCAGGGGGGCGAGCAGTACTTC. Translated, it gives CASSPGQGGEQYF. The chain carries TRBV27 and TRBJ2-7; TRBD1 is a possible D gene (7 bases). V gave up 6 bases and J gave up 6 bases, with 15 bases separating them. The CDR3 has 13 residues. Germline V lookup: CDR1 MNHEY, CDR2 SMNVEV (reference sequence).

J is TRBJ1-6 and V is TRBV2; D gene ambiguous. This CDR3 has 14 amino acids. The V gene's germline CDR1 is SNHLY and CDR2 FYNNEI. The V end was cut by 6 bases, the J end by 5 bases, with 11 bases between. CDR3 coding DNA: TGTGCCAGCAGACTCCTTGCAAATAATTCACCCCTCCACTTT. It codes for CASRLLANNSPLHF.

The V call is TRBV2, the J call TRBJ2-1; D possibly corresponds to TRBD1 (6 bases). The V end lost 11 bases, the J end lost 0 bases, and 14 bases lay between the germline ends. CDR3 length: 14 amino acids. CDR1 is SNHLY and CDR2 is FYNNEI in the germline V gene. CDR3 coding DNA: TGTGCCGGGGGCGAGGCCGGCTCCTACAATGAGCAGTTCTTC. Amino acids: CAGGEAGSYNEQFF.

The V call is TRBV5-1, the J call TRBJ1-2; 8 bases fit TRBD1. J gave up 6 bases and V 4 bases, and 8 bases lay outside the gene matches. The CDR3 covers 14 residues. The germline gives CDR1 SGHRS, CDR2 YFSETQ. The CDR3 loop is CASSPTTGADGYTF. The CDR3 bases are TGCGCCAGCAGCCCGACGACAGGGGCGGATGGCTACACCTTC.

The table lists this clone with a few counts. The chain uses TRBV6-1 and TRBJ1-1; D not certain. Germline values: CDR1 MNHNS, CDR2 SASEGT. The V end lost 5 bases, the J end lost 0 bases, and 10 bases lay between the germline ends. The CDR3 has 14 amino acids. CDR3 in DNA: TGTGCCAGCAGTCGAGGGAGTGTGAACACTGAAGCTTTCTTT. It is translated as CASSRGSVNTEAFF.

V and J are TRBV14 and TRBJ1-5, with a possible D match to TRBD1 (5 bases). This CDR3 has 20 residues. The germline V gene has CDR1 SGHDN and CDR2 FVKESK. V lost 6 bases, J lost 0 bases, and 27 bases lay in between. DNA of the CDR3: TGTGCCAGCAGTCCAAGAAGAGGCCGGACACAAAGATATAGCAATCAGCCCCAGCATTTT. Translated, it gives CASSPRRGRTQRYSNQPQHF.

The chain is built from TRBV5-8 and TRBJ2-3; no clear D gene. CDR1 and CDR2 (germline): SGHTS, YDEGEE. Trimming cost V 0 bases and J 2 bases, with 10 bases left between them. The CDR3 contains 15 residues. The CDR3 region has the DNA TGTGCCAGCAGCTTGGAGAGAATCACCACAGATACGCAGTATTTT. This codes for CASSLERITTDTQYF.

CDR3 loop: CASSPGAGDQPQHF. The DNA of the CDR3 is TGCGCCAGCAGTCCGGGAGCGGGGGATCAGCCCCAGCATTTT. The chain recombines TRBV5-1 with TRBJ1-5, with D perhaps TRBD1 (5 bases). V lost 5 bases and J 5 bases, leaving 14 bases between the germline ends. The CDR3 covers 14 residues. Germline assignment: CDR1 SGHRS and CDR2 YFSETQ.

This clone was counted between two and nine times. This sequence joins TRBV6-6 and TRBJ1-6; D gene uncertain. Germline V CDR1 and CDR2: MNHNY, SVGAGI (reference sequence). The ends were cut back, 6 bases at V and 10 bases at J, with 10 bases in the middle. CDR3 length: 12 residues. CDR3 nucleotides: TGTGCCAGCAGCCCAACTAGCTCACCCCTCCACTTT. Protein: CASSPTSSPLHF.

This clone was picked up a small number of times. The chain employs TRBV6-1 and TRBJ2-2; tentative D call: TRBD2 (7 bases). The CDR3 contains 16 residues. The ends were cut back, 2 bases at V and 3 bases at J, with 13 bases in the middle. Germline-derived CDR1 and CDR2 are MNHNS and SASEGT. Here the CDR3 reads CASSEMAGADTGELFF. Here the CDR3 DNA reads TGTGCCAGCAGTGAAATGGCGGGGGCAGACACCGGGGAGCTGTTTTTT.

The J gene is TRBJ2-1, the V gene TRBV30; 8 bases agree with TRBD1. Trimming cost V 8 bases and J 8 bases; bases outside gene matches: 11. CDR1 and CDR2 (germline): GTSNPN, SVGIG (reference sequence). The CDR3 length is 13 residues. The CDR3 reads CATDRGSLDEQFF. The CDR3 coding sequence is TGTGCCACCGACAGGGGATCCTTGGATGAGCAGTTCTTC.

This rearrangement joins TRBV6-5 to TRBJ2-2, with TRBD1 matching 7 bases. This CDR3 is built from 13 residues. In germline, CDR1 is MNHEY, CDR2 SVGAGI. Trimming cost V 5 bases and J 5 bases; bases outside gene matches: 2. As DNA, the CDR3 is TGTGCCAGCAGTCAACAGGGGACCGGGGAGCTGTTTTTT. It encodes CASSQQGTGELFF.

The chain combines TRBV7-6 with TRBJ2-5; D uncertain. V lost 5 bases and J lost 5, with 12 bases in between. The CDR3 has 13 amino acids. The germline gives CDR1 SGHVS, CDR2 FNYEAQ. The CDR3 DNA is TGTGCCAGCAGCCCTAGTCGACTGGAGACCCAGTACTTC. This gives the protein CASSPSRLETQYF. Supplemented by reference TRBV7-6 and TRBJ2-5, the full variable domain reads GAGVSQSPRYKVTKRGQDVALRCDPISGHVSLYWYRQALGQGPEFLTYFNYEAQQDKSGLPNDRFSAERPEGSISTLTIQRTEQRDSAMYRCASSPSRLETQYFGPGTRLLVL.

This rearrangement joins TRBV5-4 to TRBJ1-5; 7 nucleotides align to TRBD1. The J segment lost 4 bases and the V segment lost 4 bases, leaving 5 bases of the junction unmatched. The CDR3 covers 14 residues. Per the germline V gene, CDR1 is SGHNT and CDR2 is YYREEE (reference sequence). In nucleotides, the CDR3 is TGTGCCAGCAGCGATCAGACAGGGAATCAGCCCCAGCATTTT. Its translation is CASSDQTGNQPQHF.